This T cell receptor beta chain stems from a study of shared clonotypes between healthy human individuals. Overall study results and limits: Estimated clonotype richness was generally higher in naive than memory subsets. Large depth notwithstanding, sorted-subset sequencing proved incomplete by rarefaction.

Regarding this clone: Its antigen is not identified.

Every subset had its genomic DNA shared out evenly among several immunoSEQ plates. Sequencing was performed with immunoSEQ multiplex PCR; in TCRdb, only in-frame clones are kept and a portion is missing. The table shows over a million clones, with approximately 78% occurring only once. The specimen was memory CD4+ T cells from PBMCs. Subset: CD45RA-negative fraction. The receptor's source is a man aged 18-30 years in good health. Some clones in this sample may be carry-over from other donors' samples.

CDR3: CASSLTNRGGTDTQYF. The CDR3 DNA reads as TGTGCCAGCAGCCTAACCAACAGGGGGGGCACAGATACGCAGTATTTT. The chain combines TRBV28 with TRBJ2-3, with 8 bases aligning to TRBD1. CDR3 length: 16 residues. Looked up from germline, CDR1 is MDHEN and CDR2 is SYDVKM. The J segment lost 1 base and the V segment lost 6 bases, leaving 9 bases of the junction unmatched.